Here is one TCR beta chain with its context. Its antigen is not identified. Sequencing used immunoSEQ multiplex PCR; TCRdb keeps in-frame clones, though not all of them. Among about 120,000 clones listed, about 86% were seen once. This specimen comes from a study of T cell responses to AZD1222 COVID-19 vaccine. Study conclusions and caveats: It should be noted that donors were predominantly white British and more often female, and clonal diversity was possibly underestimated. The study reported that nearly half of spike-specific TCRs target unmutated variant regions. Mapped onto spike, vaccine-associated CD4 TCRs spanned it and were dominant at 160-218 and 743-854.

The sequence came from an adult who received the AZD1222 COVID-19 vaccine. Source: peripheral blood, taken 28 days after the second AZD1222 dose.

The DNA of the CDR3 is TGTGCCAGCAGCCAAGAGCGTATCTCTGGAAACACCATATATTTT. It is translated as CASSQERISGNTIYF. This chain joins TRBV3-1 (or the pseudogene TRBV3-2) and TRBJ1-3, with D unresolved. The CDR3 spans 15 residues. Germline V gives CDR1 LGHDT, CDR2 YNNKEL (reference sequence). The V and J ends lost 0 bases and 0 bases respectively, with 6 bases between them.